The next 18 T cell receptor beta chains were all read from a single sample in a study of T-cell memory formation after mild COVID-19. TCRdb re-called the 5' RACE reads through MiXCR, storing one row per CDR3 protein. The sample has 450,000 to 650,000 distinct CDR3 sequences; roughly 21% are singletons. Sequencing was done on a sample of PBMCs or a T cell subset sorted from them (not recorded which). Receptors were obtained from an adult woman who had mild COVID-19 (a few samples of this study predate the infection). Cell type and time point are not known.

CDR3 nucleotides: TGTGCCTGGAGTGTACCCGGCGGGGGGGGTCGGAATGAGCAGTTCTTC. Translating gives CAWSVPGGGGRNEQFF. The chain links TRBV30 to TRBJ2-1; 9 bases fit TRBD2. Germline loops: CDR1 GTSNPN, CDR2 SVGIG (reference sequence). J lost 7 bases, V lost 0 bases, and 10 bases had no gene match. CDR3 length: 16 residues.

This clonotype was observed a handful of times. The rearrangement links TRBV5-1 to TRBJ1-1; D remains unclear. Deletions cut 1 base from V and 3 bases from J, with 7 bases between. The length of the CDR3 is 13 residues. The germline CDR1 and CDR2 sequences are SGHRS and YFSETQ. This CDR3 is CASSLLVDTEAFF. CDR3 DNA sequence: TGCGCCAGCAGCTTGTTAGTGGACACTGAAGCTTTCTTT.

There are many counts of this clonotype. The CDR3: CASSPLALASFDEQFF. CDR3 sequence (DNA): TGTGCCAGCTCACCACTGGCGCTAGCGTCATTCGATGAGCAGTTCTTC. The V call is TRBV18, the J call TRBJ2-1, with D perhaps TRBD2 (6 bases). The V end was cut by 1 base, the J end by 8 bases, with 18 bases between. The CDR3 spans 16 residues. From germline, CDR1 is KGHSH and CDR2 LQKENI.

The genes are TRBV5-1 and TRBJ2-1, with TRBD2 matching over 9 bases. The CDR3 consists of 16 residues. The V and J ends lost 6 bases and 8 bases, in that order; junction bases with no gene match: 15. CDR1 and CDR2 (germline): SGHRS, YFSETQ. This CDR3 reads CASIPGGGGATYEQFF. CDR3 DNA sequence: TGCGCCAGCATCCCCGGGGGCGGGGGGGCTACGTATGAGCAGTTCTTC.

This clonotype has a handful of counts. This chain uses TRBV5-1 with TRBJ2-1, with TRBD1 identical over 9 bases. The CDR3 consists of 14 residues. With V trimmed by 3 bases and J by 9 bases, 7 bases remained unmatched. Looked up from germline, CDR1 is SGHRS and CDR2 is YFSETQ. CDR3 bases: TGCGCCAGCAGCTCGGACAGGGGTGGAATTGAGCAGTTCTTC. It specifies CASSSDRGGIEQFF.

This clonotype was observed a handful of times. The chain couples TRBV5-6 to TRBJ2-1; the match to TRBD1 covers 7 bases. CDR1 and CDR2 from the germline V gene are SGHDT and YYEEEE. V was pared by 2 bases and J by 2 bases, with 4 bases of the junction left unmatched. CDR3 size: 15 residues. The CDR3 sequence: CASSFWDRPYNEQFF. As DNA, the CDR3 is TGTGCCAGCAGCTTTTGGGACAGACCCTACAATGAGCAGTTCTTC.

This clonotype was recorded at least ten times. The rearrangement uses TRBV9 and TRBJ1-1; 7 nucleotides match TRBD1. The CDR3 has 14 amino acids. From germline, CDR1 is SGDLS and CDR2 YYNGEE. Losses at the gene ends were 5 bases for V and 1 base for J; bases not matched to a gene: 5. CDR3 in amino acids: CASRPQGRNTEAFF. In DNA, the CDR3 is TGTGCCAGCAGACCACAGGGGAGGAACACTGAAGCTTTCTTT.

Only a few counts were recorded for this clonotype. The chain is built from TRBV29-1 and TRBJ2-7; 8 nucleotides agree with TRBD1. In germline, CDR1 is SQVTM, CDR2 ANQGSEA. V lost 6 bases to trimming and J lost 1 base; unmatched junction nucleotides: 8. CDR3 length: 14 amino acids. CDR3 sequence (DNA): TGCAGCGTGACCGGGACAGGACCTTCCTACGAGCAGTACTTC. Translation gives CSVTGTGPSYEQYF.

This clonotype has a handful of counts. The chain is built from TRBV7-9 and TRBJ1-1; D perhaps matches TRBD1 (5 bases). Trimming pared 3 bases from V and 0 bases from J, leaving 8 bases between. Germline CDR1 reads SEHNR; CDR2 reads FQNEAQ (reference sequence). CDR3 size: 14 residues. In DNA, the CDR3 is TGTGCCAGCAGCTTGATGACAGTGAACACTGAAGCTTTCTTT. This gives the protein CASSLMTVNTEAFF.

This clonotype was found a few times. The chain is built from TRBV10-3 and TRBJ1-1; D is undetermined. Germline loops: CDR1 ENHRY, CDR2 SYGVKD. Trimming left V 0 bases short and J 1 base short, with 12 bases between. The CDR3 is 16 amino acids. The CDR3 DNA is TGTGCCATCAGTGAGTCGTCAGTCAAAGGGAACACTGAAGCTTTCTTT. This encodes CAISESSVKGNTEAFF.

This clonotype was observed a handful of times. The chain uses TRBV7-6 and TRBJ1-1; 8 positions agree with TRBD1. The V segment lost 5 bases and the J segment 2 bases; nucleotides outside the gene matches: 4. Germline V gene lookup returns CDR1 SGHVS and CDR2 FNYEAQ. This CDR3 contains 14 residues. The CDR3 sequence: CASSEQGVNTEAFF. CDR3 coding DNA: TGTGCCAGCAGCGAACAGGGGGTCAACACTGAAGCTTTCTTT.

The chain recombines TRBV5-1 with TRBJ2-3, with 9 bases that match TRBD2. The CDR3 covers 17 residues. Trimming at V came to 0 bases and at J to 4 bases, leaving 9 bases not matched to a gene. CDR1 and CDR2 (germline): SGHRS, YFSETQ. DNA of the CDR3: TGCGCCAGCAGCTTGGCCGCGGGCGGGGGGGGCGCAGATACGCAGTATTTT. Translating it yields CASSLAAGGGGADTQYF.

This clonotype was observed a handful of times. CDR3 region: CASSEDRRIFYEQYF. The CDR3 region has the DNA TGTGCCAGCAGTGAGGACAGGAGGATCTTCTACGAGCAGTACTTC. This chain connects TRBV6-1 to TRBJ2-7; 7 bases fit TRBD1. The germline CDR1 and CDR2 sequences are MNHNS and SASEGT. This CDR3 contains 15 residues. With V trimmed by 3 bases and J by 3 bases, 8 bases remained unmatched.

The chain couples TRBV29-1 to TRBJ2-3; D remains unclear. V dropped 6 bases and J dropped 6 bases, with 16 bases sitting between them. Per the germline V gene, CDR1 is SQVTM and CDR2 is ANQGSEA. The length of the CDR3 is 13 residues. CDR3 residues: CSVISPPSDTQYF. As DNA, the CDR3 is TGCAGCGTCATCAGCCCCCCGAGCGATACGCAGTATTTT.

This chain uses TRBV5-5 with TRBJ1-5; D unclear. The CDR3 extends over 14 amino acids. CDR1 and CDR2 (germline): SGHKS, YYEKEE (reference sequence). Trimming cost V 5 bases and J 1 base, with 10 bases left between them. The CDR3 coding sequence is TGTGCCAGCAGTCCAATGGAAAGCAATCAGCCCCAGCATTTT. This codes for CASSPMESNQPQHF.

This chain connects TRBV5-1 to TRBJ1-2, with D possibly being TRBD1 (5 bases). CDR3 size: 14 residues. The germline V and J ends were trimmed by 0 bases and 8 bases, with 14 bases remaining between them. Germline CDR1 is SGHRS and CDR2 is YFSETQ. The CDR3 DNA reads as TGCGCCAGCAGCTTGGAAACAGGACTTAGGGGCTACACCTTC. Translating it yields CASSLETGLRGYTF. Together with reference TRBV5-1 and TRBJ1-2, the CDR3 gives the full variable domain: KAGVTQTPRYLIKTRGQQVTLSCSPISGHRSVSWYQQTPGQGLQFLFEYFSETQRNKGNFPGRFSGRQFSNSRSEMNVSTLELGDSALYLCASSLETGLRGYTFGSGTRLTVV.

There are a few counts of this clonotype. The J gene is TRBJ2-1, the V gene TRBV30; 11 nucleotides match TRBD1. The CDR3 extends over 15 amino acids. V trimming: 2 bases; J trimming: 9 bases; junction bases outside the gene matches: 9. Germline-derived CDR1 and CDR2 are GTSNPN and SVGIG (reference sequence). CDR3 sequence reads: CAWSLPGQGVFEQFF. For the CDR3, the DNA is TGTGCCTGGAGTCTACCGGGACAGGGGGTCTTTGAGCAGTTCTTC.

The chain recombines TRBV4-3 with TRBJ2-3; D remains unclear. Trimming stripped 0 bases from V and 11 bases from J, with 12 bases between. Per the germline V gene, CDR1 is LGHNA and CDR2 is YSLEER. This CDR3 has 13 amino acids. This CDR3 reads CASSQDEGGEQYF. The CDR3 nucleotides are TGCGCCAGCAGCCAAGATGAAGGTGGAGAGCAGTATTTT.